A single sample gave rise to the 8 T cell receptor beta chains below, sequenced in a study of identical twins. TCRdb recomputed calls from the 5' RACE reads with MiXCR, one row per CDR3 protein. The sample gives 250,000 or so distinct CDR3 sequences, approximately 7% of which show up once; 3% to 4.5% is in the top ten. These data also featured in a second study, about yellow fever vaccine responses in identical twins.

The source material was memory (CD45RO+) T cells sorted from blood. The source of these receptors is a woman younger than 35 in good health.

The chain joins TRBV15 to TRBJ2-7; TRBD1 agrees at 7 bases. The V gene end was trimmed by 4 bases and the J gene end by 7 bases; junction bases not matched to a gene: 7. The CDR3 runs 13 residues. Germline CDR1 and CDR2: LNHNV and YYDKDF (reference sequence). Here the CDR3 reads CATSKRQGEEQYV. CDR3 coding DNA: TGTGCCACCAGCAAACGACAGGGAGAAGAGCAGTACGTC.

The CDR3 bases are TGCGCCAGCAGCCAGCTGGGGGGGTCCTACAATGAGCAGTTCTTC. This sequence encodes CASSQLGGSYNEQFF. The V call is TRBV4-1, the J call TRBJ2-1, with TRBD2 matching over 7 bases. The germline CDR1 and CDR2 sequences are MGHRA and YSYEKL. The CDR3 covers 15 residues. Trimming took 3 bases from V and 1 from J; bases not matched to a gene: 3.

DNA for the CDR3: TGTGCCAGCAGCTCTCGTAGCGGAAAGAACACCGGGGAGCTGTTTTTT. The encoded protein is CASSSRSGKNTGELFF. This chain links TRBV5-8 with TRBJ2-2; possible D gene TRBD2, 6 bases. Germline CDR1 and CDR2: SGHTS and YDEGEE. The CDR3 loop spans 16 amino acids. The ends were cut back, 3 bases at V and 1 base at J, with 13 bases in the middle.

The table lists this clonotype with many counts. The chain's CDR3 is CATSRGAGNLKYEQYF. As DNA, the CDR3 is TGTGCCACCAGCAGAGGAGCGGGGAATCTTAAATACGAGCAGTACTTC. The chain has TRBV15 and TRBJ2-7; 7 nucleotides agree with TRBD2. The CDR3 contains 16 residues. CDR1 LNHNV and CDR2 YYDKDF come from the germline V gene (reference sequence). The trim removed 1 base at V and 4 bases at J, leaving 10 bases unmatched.

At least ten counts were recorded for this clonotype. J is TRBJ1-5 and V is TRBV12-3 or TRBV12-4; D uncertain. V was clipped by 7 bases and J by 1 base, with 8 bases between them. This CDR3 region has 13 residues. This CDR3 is CASNIDSNQPQHF. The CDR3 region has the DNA TGTGCCAGCAATATAGACAGCAATCAGCCCCAGCATTTT.

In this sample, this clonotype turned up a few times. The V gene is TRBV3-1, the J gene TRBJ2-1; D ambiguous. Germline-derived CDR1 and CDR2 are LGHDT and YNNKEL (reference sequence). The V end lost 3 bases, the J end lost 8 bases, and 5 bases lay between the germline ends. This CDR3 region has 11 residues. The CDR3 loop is CASSHTDEQFF. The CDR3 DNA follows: TGTGCCAGCAGCCACACAGATGAGCAGTTCTTC.

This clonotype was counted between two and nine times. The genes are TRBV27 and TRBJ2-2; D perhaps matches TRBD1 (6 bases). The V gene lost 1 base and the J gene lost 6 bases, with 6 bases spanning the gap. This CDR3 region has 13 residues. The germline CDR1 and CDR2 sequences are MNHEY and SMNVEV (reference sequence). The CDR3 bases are TGTGCCAGCAGTTTATGGGGGCCCGGGGAGCTGTTTTTT. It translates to CASSLWGPGELFF.

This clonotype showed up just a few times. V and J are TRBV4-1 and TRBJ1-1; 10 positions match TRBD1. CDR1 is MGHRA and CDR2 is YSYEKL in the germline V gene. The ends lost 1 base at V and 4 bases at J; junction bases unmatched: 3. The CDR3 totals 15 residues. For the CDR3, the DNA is TGCGCCAGCAGCCAAGGGAGGACAGGGGGCACTGAAGCTTTCTTT. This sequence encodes CASSQGRTGGTEAFF.